This T cell receptor (beta chain) was sequenced in a study of T cell responses to AZD1222 COVID-19 vaccine. Study findings and constraints: Per reports, nearly half of all spike-specific TCRs target regions that are unmutated in variants. Seropositive status at baseline applied to only five to seven AZD1222 recipients. No day 14 peak samples; only post-peak repertoires were characterized. CD4 TCRs associated with vaccination spanned spike, dominating at 160-218 and 743-854.

V lost 10 bases and J lost 8, with 11 bases in between. The CDR3 spans 10 residues. In germline, CDR1 is MNHNY, CDR2 SVGAGI (reference sequence). As to this clone: Its antigen is unidentified.

Sequenced by immunoSEQ multiplex PCR; TCRdb stores in-frame clones only, minus some. Of roughly 140,000 clones in the sample, roughly 92% were seen once. The sequence derives from an adult in good health. V and J are TRBV6-6 and TRBJ1-2; D gene uncertain. The material sequenced was peripheral blood, taken on day 0 of AZD1222 vaccination. The CDR3 DNA sequence: TGTGCCACGGGCCCGGACGGCTACACCTTC. Encoded protein: CATGPDGYTF.